These 28 T cell receptor beta chains originate from one sample sequenced in a study of T cells in Graves' hyperthyroidism and ophthalmopathy. The investigators amplified TCR beta CDR3 regions from RNA transcripts. First-round RT-PCR of the TCR CDR3 relied on the HTBI primer set. From the multiplex PCR reads, TCRdb called clonotypes with MiXCR, one entry per CDR3 protein. Counted here are roughly 580,000 distinct CDR3 sequences, just over 45% occurring once; the ten biggest clones make up about 7.9%. The sequencing sample was made of peripheral blood or thyroid tissue (not recorded which). The source is a woman aged 18-30 years with Graves' hyperthyroidism.

The rearrangement joins TRBV11-1 to TRBJ1-1; 9 nucleotides line up with TRBD1. Germline lookup yields CDR1 SGHAT and CDR2 FQDESV (reference sequence). With 8 bases clipped from V and 3 bases from J, the junction kept 10 bases outside the gene matches. The CDR3 runs 15 residues. For the CDR3, the DNA is TGTGCCAGCTCACCCTACAGGGGGCAGGACACTGAAGCTTTCTTT. The encoded protein is CASSPYRGQDTEAFF.

V is TRBV29-1 and J is TRBJ2-7; D unclear. This CDR3 comprises 12 residues. Germline CDR1 and CDR2: SQVTM and ANQGSEA. Trimming cost V 8 bases and J 3 bases, with 14 bases left between them. The CDR3 bases are TGCAGCTTGGACGCTCCCGGCTACGAGCAGTACTTC. This encodes CSLDAPGYEQYF.

Details on this clonotype: This clone may be a read error of a much larger clone one base away. The chain combines TRBV7-9 with TRBJ2-7; D gene unclear. This CDR3 spans 11 amino acids. Trimming stripped 4 bases from V and 9 bases from J, with 10 bases between. Germline V CDR1 and CDR2: SEHNR, FQNEAQ (reference sequence). This CDR3 is CASSYDNGQYF. As DNA, the CDR3 is TGTGCCAGCAGCTACGACAACGGGCAGTACTTC.

This clonotype was seen a handful of times. The rearrangement uses TRBV7-9 and TRBJ1-4, with D unclear. The CDR3 runs to 15 residues. From germline, CDR1 is SEHNR and CDR2 FQNEAQ (reference sequence). The V and J ends lost 1 base and 8 bases respectively, with 14 bases between them. The CDR3 is CASSLGFRLDEKLFF. The CDR3 DNA is TGTGCCAGCAGCTTAGGTTTCAGGCTGGACGAAAAACTGTTTTTT.

The rearrangement uses TRBV11-2 and TRBJ1-2, with a possible D match to TRBD1 (6 bases). The ends were cut back, 2 bases at V and 8 bases at J, with 15 bases in the middle. The CDR3 is 14 residues long. CDR1 is SGHAT, CDR2 FQNNGV, per germline. The CDR3 DNA sequence: TGTGCCAGCAGCTTATATATGGGGGGGCTCGGCTACACCTTC. This gives the protein CASSLYMGGLGYTF.

The chain employs TRBV6-1 and TRBJ2-7; 7 bases agree with TRBD1. The CDR3 runs 13 residues. Trimming cost V 10 bases and J 2 bases; bases outside gene matches: 8. Per germline, CDR1 MNHNS and CDR2 SASEGT. The CDR3 is CATDRDSTYEQYF. Here the CDR3 DNA reads TGTGCCACCGACCGGGACAGCACCTACGAGCAGTACTTC.

The V and J genes are TRBV29-1 and TRBJ2-1; 9 bases are a match to TRBD2. V trimming: 6 bases; J trimming: 8 bases; junction bases outside the gene matches: 11. Germline CDR1 is SQVTM and CDR2 is ANQGSEA. This CDR3 region has 14 residues. CDR3 bases: TGCAGCGTCATGTCAGCGGGGGGTGTCGATGAGCAGTTCTTC. Its protein is CSVMSAGGVDEQFF.

This CDR3 reads CSAMRQMNTEAFF. CDR3 nucleotide sequence: TGCAGTGCTATGAGACAGATGAACACTGAAGCTTTCTTT. The V and J genes are TRBV20-1 and TRBJ1-1; D may be TRBD1 (5 bases). CDR3 length equals 13 residues. Trimming pared 4 bases from V and 0 bases from J, leaving 9 bases between. In germline, CDR1 is DFQATT, CDR2 SNEGSKA (reference sequence).

The rearrangement uses TRBV19 and TRBJ2-7; D is unclear. V dropped 1 base and J dropped 5 bases, with 9 bases sitting between them. The CDR3 sequence is 13 residues long. Germline CDR1 and CDR2: LNHDA and SQIVND (reference sequence). The CDR3 nucleotides read TGTGCCAGTAGTATAGGTGGTTTGGACGAGCAGTACTTC. Protein product: CASSIGGLDEQYF.

This clonotype was seen repeatedly, ten times or more. The genes are TRBV2 and TRBJ1-1; 11 bases map to TRBD1. V lost 5 bases, J lost 3 bases, and 5 bases stayed unmatched. The CDR3 contains 15 residues. CDR1 and CDR2 (germline): SNHLY, FYNNEI. This CDR3 is CASSSDRGRDTEAFF. The CDR3, as DNA: TGTGCCAGCAGTTCGGACAGGGGGCGCGACACTGAAGCTTTCTTT. Supplemented by reference TRBV2 and TRBJ1-1, the full variable domain reads EPEVTQTPSHQVTQMGQEVILRCVPISNHLYFYWYRQILGQKVEFLVSFYNNEISEKSEIFDDQFSVERPDGSNFTLKIRSTKLEDSAMYFCASSSDRGRDTEAFFGQGTRLTVV.

V is TRBV29-1 and J is TRBJ2-5; weak D call: TRBD1 (5 bases). Germline V gene data show CDR1 as SQVTM and CDR2 as ANQGSEA. The CDR3 runs 11 residues. V was pared by 5 bases and J by 3 bases, with 7 bases between. CDR3 residues: CSVTTEETQYF. The CDR3 DNA sequence: TGCAGCGTTACGACAGAAGAGACCCAGTACTTC.

The chain's CDR3 is CSASWRAYEQYF. In DNA form, the CDR3 reads TGCAGTGCTAGTTGGAGGGCTTACGAGCAGTACTTC. The V call is TRBV20-1, the J call TRBJ2-7; the D gene is possibly TRBD2 (6 bases). The germline V and J ends were trimmed by 3 bases and 4 bases, with 10 bases remaining between them. Germline CDR1 is DFQATT and CDR2 is SNEGSKA (reference sequence). The CDR3 runs to 12 residues.

The chain recombines TRBV29-1 with TRBJ1-2; no firm D call. In germline, CDR1 is SQVTM, CDR2 ANQGSEA. V lost 8 bases and J lost 10, with 17 bases in between. The length of the CDR3 is 11 residues. This CDR3 is CSLVYKASYTF. The CDR3 DNA sequence: TGCAGCTTAGTTTACAAGGCCTCCTACACCTTC.

This clonotype was seen many times. V is TRBV7-9 and J is TRBJ1-4; perhaps TRBD1 as D (5 bases). The V gene's germline CDR1 is SEHNR and CDR2 FQNEAQ (reference sequence). The CDR3 spans 15 residues. The ends were cut back, 1 base at V and 7 bases at J, with 13 bases in the middle. CDR3 sequence: CASSLEGRAGEKLFF. CDR3 nucleotide sequence: TGTGCCAGCAGCTTAGAAGGCAGGGCGGGTGAAAAACTGTTTTTT.

For this clonotype: The junction does not match germline at one end; this may be a read error. The rearrangement links TRBV7-2 to TRBJ2-7, with a possible D match to TRBD1 (6 bases). The CDR3 has 12 amino acids. Germline V gives CDR1 SGHTA, CDR2 FQGNSA. CDR3 sequence (DNA): TGTGCCGGCAGCCGAACTCAGGGGGAGCAGTACTTC. Protein: CAGSRTQGEQYF.

This clonotype showed up just once. V is TRBV7-9 and J is TRBJ2-7, with TRBD1 identical over 8 bases. CDR1 is SEHNR, CDR2 FQNEAQ, per germline (reference sequence). The junction had 11 bases not matched to a gene; V was cut back by 5 bases and J by 2 bases. CDR3 size: 16 residues. CDR3 amino acids: CASSPGQGFRTYEQYF. In DNA form, the CDR3 reads TGTGCCAGCAGCCCCGGACAGGGTTTCAGGACCTACGAGCAGTACTTC.

This clonotype was picked up one time. V and J are TRBV19 and TRBJ2-7; 9 positions match TRBD1. V was pared by 4 bases and J by 6 bases, with 4 bases of the junction left unmatched. Germline assignment: CDR1 LNHDA and CDR2 SQIVND (reference sequence). The CDR3 runs 13 residues. The CDR3 DNA reads TGTGCCAGTAGTACCGGGACAGGGACCGAGCAGTACTTC. Translated, it gives CASSTGTGTEQYF.

The genes are TRBV7-6 and TRBJ2-7; 8 bases are a match to TRBD1. The CDR3 loop spans 16 amino acids. Germline assignment: CDR1 SGHVS and CDR2 FNYEAQ. V lost 3 bases to trimming and J lost 0 bases; unmatched junction nucleotides: 7. CDR3 in amino acids: CASSLASGGYSYEQYF. The CDR3, as DNA: TGTGCCAGCAGCTTGGCCTCAGGGGGCTACTCCTACGAGCAGTACTTC. Full variable domain (remainder filled in from reference TRBV7-6 and TRBJ2-7): GAGVSQSPRYKVTKRGQDVALRCDPISGHVSLYWYRQALGQGPEFLTYFNYEAQQDKSGLPNDRFSAERPEGSISTLTIQRTEQRDSAMYRCASSLASGGYSYEQYFGPGTRLTVT.

Concerning this clonotype itself: This may arise from a read error, as a much more abundant clone is one base away. This rearrangement joins TRBV7-9 to TRBJ2-7; D uncertain. V lost 7 bases and J 4 bases, leaving 8 bases between the germline ends. This CDR3 has 11 residues. The V gene's germline CDR1 is SEHNR and CDR2 FQNEAQ (reference sequence). The CDR3 coding sequence is TGTGCCAGCACGAGGAGTTACGAGCAGTACTTC. Translation gives CASTRSYEQYF.

V gene TRBV29-1 combines with J gene TRBJ2-6, with D hard to call. This CDR3 is built from 14 residues. V was pared by 4 bases and J by 0 bases, with 7 bases between. The germline gives CDR1 SQVTM, CDR2 ANQGSEA. CDR3 coding DNA: TGCAGCGTTGGGACGATCTCTGGGGCCAACGTCCTGACTTTC. Amino acid sequence: CSVGTISGANVLTF. The full variable domain, in which reference TRBV29-1 and TRBJ2-6 provide the parts outside the CDR3, is SAVISQKPSRDICQRGTSLTIQCQVDSQVTMMFWYRQQPGQSLTLIATANQGSEATYESGFVIDKFPISRPNLTFSTLTVSNMSPEDSSIYLCSVGTISGANVLTFGAGSRLTVL.

V gene TRBV20-1 combines with J gene TRBJ2-2; 8 bases line up with TRBD1. The CDR3 contains 13 residues. Trimming took 6 bases from V and 7 from J; bases not matched to a gene: 7. Germline-derived CDR1 and CDR2 are DFQATT and SNEGSKA (reference sequence). CDR3 bases: TGCAGTGCAGAGGGACAGGATAACGGGGAGCTGTTTTTT. Protein sequence: CSAEGQDNGELFF.

This clonotype came up a few times. V usage is TRBV29-1 and J usage is TRBJ2-7, with 7 bases matching TRBD1. Trimming cost V 2 bases and J 3 bases; bases outside gene matches: 7. Germline-derived CDR1 and CDR2 are SQVTM and ANQGSEA. The CDR3 has 14 residues. CDR3 region: CSVESGTAHYEQYF. CDR3 nucleotide sequence: TGCAGCGTTGAATCTGGGACAGCACACTACGAGCAGTACTTC.

The chain employs TRBV7-9 and TRBJ2-6, with unresolved D. Trimming took off 3 bases at V and 4 bases at J, with 7 bases between the two ends. CDR1 is SEHNR and CDR2 is FQNEAQ in the germline V gene (reference sequence). The CDR3 loop spans 14 amino acids. In nucleotides, the CDR3 is TGTGCCAGCAGCTTCTTTTCCGGGGCCAACGTCCTGACTTTC. This sequence encodes CASSFFSGANVLTF.

This clonotype was seen ten or more times. The chain has TRBV29-1 and TRBJ2-6; 7 nucleotides line up with TRBD2. Trimming at V came to 3 bases and at J to 0 bases, leaving 8 bases not matched to a gene. This CDR3 region has 17 residues. Germline V CDR1 and CDR2: SQVTM, ANQGSEA. CDR3 nucleotide sequence: TGCAGCGTTGATGGGCTAGCGGAAAACTCTGGGGCCAACGTCCTGACTTTC. It codes for CSVDGLAENSGANVLTF.

The V gene is TRBV29-1, the J gene TRBJ1-1; TRBD1 matches at 7 bases. V lost 4 bases to trimming and J lost 7 bases; unmatched junction nucleotides: 6. Germline V gives CDR1 SQVTM, CDR2 ANQGSEA. CDR3 size: 12 residues. CDR3 protein: CSVVTGAVEAFF. As DNA, the CDR3 is TGCAGCGTTGTTACAGGGGCGGTTGAAGCTTTCTTT.

A note on this clonotype: Given a much more abundant clone one base away, this may be a read error. The CDR3 DNA reads as TGCGCCAACAATCAGTGGGCCTCCTACGAGCAGTACTTC. This gives the protein CANNQWASYEQYF. The rearrangement joins TRBV10-2 to TRBJ2-7; D is undetermined. V gave up 10 bases and J gave up 0 bases, with 13 bases separating them. Germline lookup yields CDR1 WSHSY and CDR2 SAAADI. This CDR3 has 13 amino acids.

This rearrangement joins TRBV2 to TRBJ2-7; 12 bases align to TRBD1. With 9 bases clipped from V and 6 bases from J, the junction kept 15 bases outside the gene matches. Germline V gene sequence: CDR1 SNHLY, CDR2 FYNNEI. The CDR3 is 16 residues long. Written as DNA, the CDR3 is TGTGCCAGTTCCCTTTACGGGACAGGGGGCGCGGGCGAGCAGTACTTC. Its protein is CASSLYGTGGAGEQYF.

There are many counts of this clonotype. DNA for the CDR3: TGTGCCATCAAGGGGGGGCGAGACGAGCAGTACTTC. This encodes CAIKGGRDEQYF. This chain uses TRBV10-3 with TRBJ2-7, with a possible D match to TRBD2 (7 bases). The V gene's germline CDR1 is ENHRY and CDR2 SYGVKD. This CDR3 region has 12 residues. The V end lost 7 bases, the J end lost 5 bases, and 12 bases lay between the germline ends.